The clone carrying this T cell receptor (beta chain) was found once. What it binds is not known. This sample is drawn from a study of blood T cells in healthy people across ages. The CDR3 covers 15 residues. Trimming cost V 4 bases and J 5 bases; bases outside gene matches: 11. Germline V CDR1 and CDR2: SGHRS, YFSETQ. Study-level results: Unsorted PBMCs prevented conclusive naive versus antigen-experienced comparison. Underestimates were what the diversity estimates from one million T cells were considered to be.

A J-beta primer mix and a sample-barcoded 5' primer were used in a second PCR of about 7 to 12 cycles. MiXCR, applied by TCRdb to the 5' RACE reads, yields one record per CDR3 protein. The sample carries 1.6 million or so distinct CDR3 sequences, about 35% recorded once. The chain has TRBV5-1 and TRBJ2-7; 8 positions agree with TRBD2. The sequence was collected from a woman aged 30 to 39 in good health. Sequencing was done on a sample of blood. DNA for the CDR3: TGCGCCAGCAGCCCGACGGGACTAGGAGCCCACGAGCAGTACTTC. It specifies CASSPTGLGAHEQYF.